The 6 T cell receptor beta chains in this list originate from one sample, sequenced in a study of cytomegalovirus exposure and HLA in healthy donors. PCR employed 60 Vbeta and 13 Jbeta primers. Sequenced by immunoSEQ multiplex PCR; TCRdb stores in-frame clones only, minus some. The table has some 170,000 clones, approximately 70% seen once. Sequenced sample: PBMCs. These receptors were obtained from a human donor in good health.

In this sample, this clone turned up once. This chain joins TRBV7-6 and TRBJ1-1; 11 bases align to TRBD1. The germline V gene has CDR1 SGHVS and CDR2 FNYEAQ. This CDR3 contains 14 residues. With 5 bases clipped from V and 4 bases from J, the junction kept 3 bases outside the gene matches. The CDR3 bases are TGTGCCAGCAGCCGGGGACAGGGGGGCACTGAAGCTTTCTTT. It specifies CASSRGQGGTEAFF.

V gene TRBV7-2 combines with J gene TRBJ2-3, with a weak D call TRBD2 (6 bases). The CDR3 length is 15 residues. Looked up from germline, CDR1 is SGHTA and CDR2 is FQGNSA. Trimming took off 1 base at V and 7 bases at J, with 15 bases between the two ends. CDR3 sequence: CASSLGLAPTNTQYF. In DNA, the CDR3 is TGTGCCAGCAGCTTAGGGCTAGCGCCGACGAATACGCAGTATTTT.

The chain is built from TRBV6-5 and TRBJ1-2; D is perhaps TRBD1 (6 bases). V shed 2 bases and J shed 3 bases, with 10 bases lying between them. Germline V gene sequence: CDR1 MNHEY, CDR2 SVGAGI. The CDR3 sequence is 14 residues long. CDR3 residues: CASSYGGGDYGYTF. The CDR3 region has the DNA TGTGCCAGCAGTTACGGGGGCGGAGACTATGGCTACACCTTC.

This chain joins TRBV5-1 and TRBJ1-2; D might be TRBD1 (5 bases). The CDR3 contains 15 residues. Trimming shortened V by 0 bases and J by 4 bases, and 13 bases separated the two germline ends. Germline CDR1 reads SGHRS; CDR2 reads YFSETQ. As DNA, the CDR3 is TGCGCCAGCAGCTTGGAAGGGGCCTCCGGCTATGGCTACACCTTC. It translates to CASSLEGASGYGYTF.

The rearrangement links TRBV7-2 to TRBJ1-4; TRBD1 matches 9 bases. Germline lookup yields CDR1 SGHTA and CDR2 FQGNSA. The CDR3 sequence is 16 residues long. The V and J ends lost 1 base and 8 bases, in that order; junction bases with no gene match: 8. CDR3 bases: TGTGCCAGCAGCTTAGATCCGGACAGGGGAGGCGAAAAACTGTTTTTT. Translated: CASSLDPDRGGEKLFF.

The rearrangement uses TRBV9 and TRBJ2-6, with D unclear. Germline assignment: CDR1 SGDLS and CDR2 YYNGEE. This CDR3 comprises 16 residues. Trimming took off 6 bases at V and 0 bases at J, with 13 bases between the two ends. The CDR3 loop is CASTPQAFSGANVLTF. CDR3 coding DNA: TGTGCCAGCACCCCGCAAGCATTCTCTGGGGCCAACGTCCTGACTTTC.